The next 30 T cell receptor beta chains were all read from a single sample in a study of CD8+ T cells in alopecia areata. After isolation, RNA underwent reverse transcription to generate cDNA as the sequencing template. Assay used: immunoSEQ multiplex PCR; TCRdb lists only in-frame clones, some missing. The data list 290,000 or so clones, none observed once; more than 0.95% falls to the top ten. Sorting used CD4, CD8alpha, NKG2D, NKG2ACE and other markers on pooled cutaneous lymph node cells. The sample taken for sequencing was CD4+ T cells sorted from a lymph node. Receptor source: a C3H/HeJ mouse with alopecia areata. Mouse strain MHC haplotype: H2-k.

For this clone: The gene names given are mouse names. The CDR3 extends 4 residues past the end of the read, so its final part is completed from the germline J gene. The gene calls are TRBV13-1 and TRBJ2-5; 10 bases map to TRBD2. This CDR3 contains 15 residues. Germline V lookup: CDR1 NSHNY, CDR2 SYGAGN. The DNA read from the CDR3 is TGTGCCAGCAGTAAGACTGGGGGGCGGGGAGAC. Amino acids: CASSKTGGRGD. The CDR3 in its entirety is CASSKTGGRGDTQYF.

With regard to this clone: These gene names are mouse names. The CDR3 end falls 4 residues outside the read, so it is completed with the germline J gene. The gene calls are TRBV1 and TRBJ2-5; D unclear. V lost 0 bases to trimming and J lost 0 bases, with 7 bases between them. The CDR3 has 15 residues. Per the germline V gene, CDR1 is NSQYPW and CDR2 is LRSPGD (reference sequence). The CDR3 reads CTCSADTFNQDTQYF. The CDR3 DNA, read in part, is TGCACCTGCAGTGCAGACACTTTTAACCAAGAC. Variable domain in full (rest from reference TRBV1 and TRBJ2-5): VTLLEQNPRWRLVPRGQAVNLRCILKNSQYPWMSWYQQDLQKQLQWLFTLRSPGDKEVKSLPGADYLATRVTDTELRLQVANMSQGRTLYCTCSADTFNQDTQYFGPGTRLLVL.

In this sample, this clone turned up a few times. Mouse gene names apply. The read is 4 residues too short to cover the CDR3 end, so that end is filled in from the germline J gene. The genes are TRBV13-3 and TRBJ1-1; the D gene is possibly TRBD1 (6 bases). The germline V and J ends were trimmed by 5 bases and 4 bases, with 12 bases remaining between them. CDR3 length: 13 residues. Per the germline V gene, CDR1 is NNHDY and CDR2 is SYVADS. The DNA read from the CDR3 is TGTGCCAGCAGCCCCACAGGGACCACA. This gives the protein CASSPTGTT. The full CDR3 sequence reads CASSPTGTTEVFF.

About this clone: These gene names are mouse names. The CDR3 is cut off 4 residues early in the read; its end comes from the germline J gene. J is TRBJ2-3 and V is TRBV13-1; D is perhaps TRBD1 (5 bases). Germline V CDR1 and CDR2: NSHNY, SYGAGN. Trimming removed 2 bases at V and 0 bases at J, with 7 bases between. CDR3 size: 14 residues. The chain's CDR3 is CASSETDSAETLYF. Partial CDR3 DNA: TGTGCCAGCAGTGAGACAGATAGTGCAGAA.

A remark on this clone: All gene names here are mouse names. The CDR3 end lies 4 residues beyond the end of the read and is filled in from the germline J gene. In the same sample, other DNA sequences code for this CDR3. The V and J genes are TRBV1 and TRBJ1-1; D is perhaps TRBD1 (6 bases). V gave up 3 bases and J gave up 0 bases, with 8 bases separating them. CDR3 length: 14 amino acids. Per the germline V gene, CDR1 is NSQYPW and CDR2 is LRSPGD (reference sequence). CDR3 protein: CTCSAQGSNTEVFF. The part of the CDR3 DNA that was read is TGCACCTGCAGTGCCCAGGGGTCAAACACA.

For this clone: Gene names refer to mouse genes. CDR3 protein: CASSRTGANTEVFF. The covered CDR3 bases are TGTGCTAGCAGTAGAACAGGAGCAAACACA. The chain uses TRBV29 and TRBJ1-1; TRBD1 might be the D (5 bases). The DNA ends 4 residues before the CDR3 does, and the rest of the CDR3 is filled in from the germline J gene. Germline CDR1 is MSHET and CDR2 is SYDVDS. The CDR3 contains 14 residues. V was pared by 5 bases and J by 0 bases, with 10 bases between.

This clone was picked up a small number of times. Gene names follow the mouse nomenclature. The DNA ends 4 residues before the CDR3 does, and the rest of the CDR3 is filled in from the germline J gene. The rearrangement uses TRBV13-1 and TRBJ2-1; 7 bases line up with TRBD1. CDR1 and CDR2 (germline): NSHNY, SYGAGN. The CDR3 spans 13 residues. J gave up 3 bases and V 5 bases, and 2 bases lay outside the gene matches. The part of the CDR3 DNA that was read is TGTGCCAGCAGGGGACAGCGCTATGCT. This encodes CASRGQRYA. The complete CDR3 protein is CASRGQRYAEQFF.

Remarks on this clone: Here the gene names and germline are mouse. The read ends 4 residues shy of where the CDR3 ends; the end is completed using the germline J gene. J is TRBJ2-7 and V is TRBV1, with D perhaps TRBD1 (7 bases). CDR3 length: 16 residues. Germline loops: CDR1 NSQYPW, CDR2 LRSPGD (reference sequence). Partial CDR3 DNA: TGCACCTGCAGTGCAGACTGGGGCCGTGACAGGGAT. This translates into CTCSADWGRDRD. The entire CDR3 is CTCSADWGRDRDEQYF.

This clone has a handful of counts. All gene names here are mouse names. The read ends 4 residues before the CDR3 terminus; that terminus is restored from the germline J gene. The chain combines TRBV1 with TRBJ2-3; 8 bases match TRBD1. The CDR3 runs to 14 residues. Germline loops: CDR1 NSQYPW, CDR2 LRSPGD (reference sequence). The V gene end was trimmed by 4 bases and the J gene end by 3 bases; junction bases not matched to a gene: 3. Incomplete CDR3 DNA: TGCACCTGCAGTGGGACAGGGCGGGCAGAA. Protein: CTCSGTGRAE. The full CDR3 protein reads CTCSGTGRAETLYF.

This clone was seen a few times. Mouse names are used for the genes. The observed sequence ends 4 residues before the CDR3 terminus, with the missing tail filled in from the germline J gene. The V and J genes are TRBV5 and TRBJ1-2; D is perhaps TRBD1 (6 bases). V dropped 0 bases and J dropped 1 base, with 9 bases sitting between them. CDR3 length equals 15 residues. Looked up from germline, CDR1 is LGHNA and CDR2 is YNLKQL (reference sequence). The sequenced CDR3 bases are TGTGCCAGCAGCCAAGATGGGGACAAAAACTCC. This gives the protein CASSQDGDKNS. The CDR3 in full is CASSQDGDKNSDYTF.

Details on this clone: The gene names given are mouse names. The read falls 4 residues short of the CDR3 end, and the missing part is taken from the germline J gene. This chain joins TRBV5 and TRBJ2-1; 9 nucleotides align to TRBD2. CDR1 LGHNA and CDR2 YNLKQL come from the germline V gene (reference sequence). The V segment lost 5 bases and the J segment 5 bases; nucleotides outside the gene matches: 1. CDR3 length equals 13 residues. CDR3 DNA (partial): TGTGCCAGCAGCGGGGACTGGGATGCT. Its translation: CASSGDWDA. The full CDR3 is CASSGDWDAEQFF.

The table lists this clone with a few counts. The germline and genes are mouse ones. The read stops 4 residues short of the end of the CDR3; the missing end is completed from the germline J gene. This sequence joins TRBV13-3 and TRBJ2-7; 9 bases agree with TRBD1. Germline CDR1 and CDR2: NNHDY and SYVADS. The CDR3 sequence is 12 residues long. The CDR3 sequence: CASRDRANEQYF. CDR3 bases read: TGTGCCAGCCGGGACAGGGCGAAT.

This clone was recorded a few times. Mouse germline and gene names are used. Read sequence stops 4 residues before the CDR3 end, and the germline J gene provides the missing end. This chain connects TRBV5 to TRBJ2-1, with D possibly being TRBD1 (6 bases). This CDR3 has 14 amino acids. Germline CDR1 and CDR2: LGHNA and YNLKQL (reference sequence). Trimming shortened V by 1 base and J by 5 bases, and 9 bases separated the two germline ends. CDR3 DNA (partial): TGTGCCAGCAGCCAAGGCAGGGGTGATGCT. Amino acid sequence: CASSQGRGDA. The whole CDR3 reads CASSQGRGDAEQFF.

This clone has just a few counts. Genes and germline come from the mouse. The read gets to within 4 residues of the CDR3 end, and the germline J gene fills in the rest. This sample also contains other DNA sequences that code for the same CDR3. This chain connects TRBV1 to TRBJ2-5, with D perhaps TRBD1 (6 bases). The CDR3 loop spans 13 amino acids. Per germline, CDR1 NSQYPW and CDR2 LRSPGD (reference sequence). CDR3 protein: CTCSGTGKDTQYF. The DNA read from the CDR3 is TGCACCTGCAGTGGTACAGGGAAAGAC. Variable domain in full (rest from reference TRBV1 and TRBJ2-5): VTLLEQNPRWRLVPRGQAVNLRCILKNSQYPWMSWYQQDLQKQLQWLFTLRSPGDKEVKSLPGADYLATRVTDTELRLQVANMSQGRTLYCTCSGTGKDTQYFGPGTRLLVL.

This clone was observed a handful of times. Germline and genes: mouse. Read coverage stops 4 residues before the CDR3 terminus; the germline J gene supplies the remainder. The rearrangement joins TRBV13-1 to TRBJ2-4, with 7 bases identical to TRBD1. This CDR3 contains 14 residues. The germline V gene encodes CDR1 NSHNY and CDR2 SYGAGN. Incomplete CDR3 DNA: TGTGCCAGCAGTGATCCGGGACAGAGAAAC. This gives the protein CASSDPGQRN. The whole CDR3 reads CASSDPGQRNTLYF.

About this clone itself: Gene names denote mouse genes. The read comes to an end 4 residues before the CDR3 does, leaving the germline J gene to fill in the end. The chain is built from TRBV13-2 and TRBJ1-1; possible D gene TRBD1, 6 bases. The CDR3 has 15 amino acids. The germline CDR1 and CDR2 sequences are NNHNN and SYGAGS (reference sequence). The germline V and J ends were trimmed by 5 bases and 0 bases, with 14 bases remaining between them. CDR3 DNA (partial): TGTGCCAGCGGGGACAGTAACCATGCAAACACA. Amino acids: CASGDSNHANT. The complete CDR3 reads CASGDSNHANTEVFF.

Comment on this clone: Gene labels here are mouse ones. The read terminates 4 residues ahead of where the CDR3 ends, so the germline J gene completes it. This chain links TRBV5 with TRBJ2-7; D is perhaps TRBD2 (7 bases). Germline V gene lookup returns CDR1 LGHNA and CDR2 YNLKQL (reference sequence). This CDR3 has 13 residues. V lost 4 bases to trimming and J lost 2 bases, with 9 bases between them. CDR3: CASSLGGAYEQYF. The DNA read from the CDR3 is TGTGCCAGCAGCCTGGGGGGCGCCTAT.

This clone has more than one count but fewer than ten. Gene names are the mouse ones. The CDR3 extends 4 residues past the end of the read, so its final part is completed from the germline J gene. The genes are TRBV13-2 and TRBJ2-3; possible D gene TRBD1, 5 bases. Trimming pared 3 bases from V and 2 bases from J, leaving 7 bases between. Germline V gene lookup returns CDR1 NNHNN and CDR2 SYGAGS (reference sequence). This CDR3 spans 13 amino acids. CDR3 sequence: CASGATDAETLYF. The sequenced part of the CDR3 DNA is TGTGCCAGCGGTGCGACAGATGCAGAA.

This clone was observed a few times. The genes are named according to mouse. The observed sequence ends 4 residues before the CDR3 terminus, with the missing tail filled in from the germline J gene. J is TRBJ2-2 and V is TRBV1; a possible D gene is TRBD1 (5 bases). This CDR3 is 15 amino acids long. Germline V gene lookup returns CDR1 NSQYPW and CDR2 LRSPGD (reference sequence). With 0 bases removed from V and 5 bases from J, the gap between germline ends came to 10 bases. The sequenced CDR3 bases are TGCACCTGCAGTGCAGATCTGGAGGGGACCGGG. Amino acids: CTCSADLEGTG. From start to end, the CDR3 is CTCSADLEGTGQLYF.

This clone was counted only a few times. Mouse names are used for the genes. The read finishes 4 residues shy of the CDR3 end, and the germline J gene is used to complete it. V usage is TRBV29 and J usage is TRBJ1-1, with 9 bases lining up with TRBD1. In germline, CDR1 is MSHET, CDR2 SYDVDS. The J segment lost 3 bases and the V segment lost 6 bases, leaving 2 bases of the junction unmatched. The CDR3 extends over 13 amino acids. The CDR3 region is CASSTGGYTEVFF. The CDR3 bases that were read are TGTGCTAGCAGCACAGGGGGCTACACA.

This clone was seen a few times. Gene names denote mouse genes. Coverage ceases 4 residues before the CDR3 finishes, and the germline J gene fills in the end. This chain joins TRBV19 and TRBJ1-4; TRBD1 is a possible D gene (6 bases). Per the germline V gene, CDR1 is FNHDT and CDR2 is SITEND (reference sequence). This CDR3 has 16 amino acids. The sequenced CDR3 bases are TGTGCCAGCAGTTCCCCGGGACTGGGGGCGATCGAA. Protein: CASSSPGLGAIE. The entire CDR3 protein reads CASSSPGLGAIERLFF.

A word on this clone: Gene names denote mouse genes. With the read ending 4 residues before the CDR3 end, the germline J gene is used to fill in that end. The same CDR3 is also encoded by other DNA sequences in this sample. The chain carries TRBV19 and TRBJ2-3; D is undetermined. The ends were cut back, 2 bases at V and 1 base at J, with 5 bases in the middle. Germline loops: CDR1 FNHDT, CDR2 SITEND (reference sequence). The CDR3 totals 13 residues. The sequenced part of the CDR3 DNA is TGTGCCAGCAGTATTAGGGGTGCAGAA. It translates to CASSIRGAE. In full, the CDR3 reads CASSIRGAETLYF. Together with reference TRBV19 and TRBJ2-3, the CDR3 gives the full variable domain: GGIITQTPKFLIGQEGQKLTLKCQQNFNHDTMYWYRQDSGKGLRLIYYSITENDLQKGDLSEGYDASREKKSSFSLTVTSAQKNEMAVFLCASSIRGAETLYFGSGTRLTVL.

This clone has just a few counts. Mouse germline and gene names are used. The read stops 4 residues short of the end of the CDR3; the missing end is completed from the germline J gene. The chain combines TRBV17 with TRBJ2-5; possible D gene TRBD1, 5 bases. Germline loops: CDR1 MNHDT, CDR2 YYDKIL. This CDR3 contains 16 residues. Deletions cut 0 bases from V and 2 bases from J, with 12 bases between. The chain's CDR3 is CASSRESGRGQDTQYF. The DNA read from the CDR3 is TGTGCTAGCAGTAGAGAATCAGGGCGGGGCCAAGAC. Together with reference TRBV17 and TRBJ2-5, the CDR3 gives the full variable domain: DTTVKQNPRYKLARVGKPVNLICSQTMNHDTMYWYQKKPNQAPKLLLFYYDKILNREADTFEKFQSSRPNNSFCSLYIGSAGLEYSAMYLCASSRESGRGQDTQYFGPGTRLLVL.

A remark on this clone: The gene symbols are mouse symbols. Sequencing ends 4 residues short of the CDR3 end; the germline J gene provides the rest. Other DNA sequences in this specimen translate into the identical CDR3. This chain links TRBV13-3 with TRBJ2-7; D perhaps matches TRBD2 (6 bases). Germline CDR1 and CDR2: NNHDY and SYVADS. CDR3 length: 12 amino acids. The chain's CDR3 is CASSDTGYEQYF. The part of the CDR3 DNA that was read is TGTGCCAGCAGTGATACTGGGTAT.

Regarding this clone: The genes are named according to mouse. From the germline J gene comes the end of the CDR3, since the read stops 4 residues before it. In the same sample, other DNA sequences code for this CDR3. This sequence joins TRBV13-2 and TRBJ2-5; D is possibly TRBD2 (5 bases). The CDR3 has 14 amino acids. Trimming pared 2 bases from V and 0 bases from J, leaving 7 bases between. Germline-derived CDR1 and CDR2 are NNHNN and SYGAGS (reference sequence). CDR3 sequence reads: CASGETVNQDTQYF. CDR3 DNA (partial): TGTGCCAGCGGTGAGACTGTTAACCAAGAC.

In its sample, this clone was seen many times. The genes and germline here are from mouse. Coverage ceases 4 residues before the CDR3 finishes, and the germline J gene fills in the end. The J gene is TRBJ2-1, the V gene TRBV17; 8 bases are a match to TRBD2. CDR3 length: 13 residues. Germline trimming cut 5 bases from V and 5 bases from J; bases unmatched to any gene: 2. CDR1 is MNHDT and CDR2 is YYDKIL in the germline V gene. CDR3 bases read: TGTGCTAGCAGTCTCTGGGGGGATGCT. Its translation is CASSLWGDA. The full CDR3 reads CASSLWGDAEQFF.

About this clone: Each gene name is a mouse one. Incomplete CDR3 DNA: TGTGCCAGCAGTATTCTGGGGGGGCGCGAC. This gives the protein CASSILGGRD. The full CDR3 protein reads CASSILGGRDTQYF. The gene calls are TRBV19 and TRBJ2-5, with TRBD2 matching 10 bases. The read ends 4 residues early relative to the CDR3; the germline J gene fills the gap. The CDR3 sequence is 14 residues long. CDR1 is FNHDT, CDR2 SITEND, per germline (reference sequence).

This clone occurred a few times. Germline and genes here are mouse. The read stops 4 residues short of the end of the CDR3; the missing end is completed from the germline J gene. This chain uses TRBV13-3 with TRBJ1-1; D is undetermined. The germline gives CDR1 NNHDY, CDR2 SYVADS. The CDR3 is made up of 13 amino acids. CDR3 amino acids: CASSDGWGGEVFF. Incomplete CDR3 DNA: TGTGCCAGCAGTGACGGTTGGGGAGGA.

As for this clone: These gene names are mouse names. The CDR3 end falls 4 residues outside the read, so it is completed with the germline J gene. The identical CDR3 is also encoded by other nucleotide sequences in the sample. This chain uses TRBV31 with TRBJ2-7; 9 positions agree with TRBD2. The junction had 3 bases not matched to a gene; V was cut back by 3 bases and J by 0 bases. This CDR3 is built from 14 residues. Germline CDR1 GKSSPN, CDR2 SITVG. CDR3 bases read: TGTGCCTGGAGCCTACTGGGGGGCTCCTAT. Encoded protein: CAWSLLGGSY. The CDR3, in full, reads CAWSLLGGSYEQYF.

This clone was detected a few times. Gene names are mouse gene names. The read ends 4 residues shy of where the CDR3 ends; the end is completed using the germline J gene. The J gene is TRBJ2-4, the V gene TRBV1; 8 bases map to TRBD1. Germline V gives CDR1 NSQYPW, CDR2 LRSPGD (reference sequence). The ends lost 2 bases at V and 0 bases at J; junction bases unmatched: 1. CDR3 length: 15 amino acids. CDR3 loop: CTCSAQGASQNTLYF. CDR3 bases read: TGCACCTGCAGTGCACAGGGGGCGAGTCAAAAC.